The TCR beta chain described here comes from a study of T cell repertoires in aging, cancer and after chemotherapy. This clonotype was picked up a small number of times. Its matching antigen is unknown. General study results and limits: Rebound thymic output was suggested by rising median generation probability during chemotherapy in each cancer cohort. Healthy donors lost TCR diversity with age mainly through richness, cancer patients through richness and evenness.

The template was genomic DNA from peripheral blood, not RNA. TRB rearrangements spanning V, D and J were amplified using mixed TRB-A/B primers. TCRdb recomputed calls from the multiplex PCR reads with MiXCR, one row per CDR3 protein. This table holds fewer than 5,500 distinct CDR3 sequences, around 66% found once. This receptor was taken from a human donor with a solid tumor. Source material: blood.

The CDR3 protein is CASSDRGNTEAFF. Written as DNA, the CDR3 is TGTGCCAGTAGCGACAGGGGGAACACTGAAGCTTTCTTT. The chain has TRBV19 and TRBJ1-1; 8 nucleotides match TRBD1. After removal of 6 bases from V and 1 base from J, the junction contained 1 base not matched to a gene. CDR1 is LNHDA, CDR2 SQIVND, per germline (reference sequence). This CDR3 is 13 amino acids long.